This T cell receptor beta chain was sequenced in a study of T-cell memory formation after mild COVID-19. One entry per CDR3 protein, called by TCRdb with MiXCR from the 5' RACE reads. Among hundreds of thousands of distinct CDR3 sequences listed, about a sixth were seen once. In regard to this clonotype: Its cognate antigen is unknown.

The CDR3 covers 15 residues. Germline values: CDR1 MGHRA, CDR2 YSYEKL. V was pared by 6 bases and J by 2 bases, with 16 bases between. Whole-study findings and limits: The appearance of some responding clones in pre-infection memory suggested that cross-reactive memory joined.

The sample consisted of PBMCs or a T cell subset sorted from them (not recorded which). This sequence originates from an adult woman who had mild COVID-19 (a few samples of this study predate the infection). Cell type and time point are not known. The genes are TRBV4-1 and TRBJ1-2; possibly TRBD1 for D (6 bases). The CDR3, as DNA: TGCGCCAGCAGAGACGTCGGTGGGACAAACTATGGCTACACCTTC. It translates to CASRDVGGTNYGYTF.